This entry lists 16 T cell receptor beta chains sequenced from one sample in a study of shared clonotypes between healthy human individuals. Produced via immunoSEQ multiplex PCR; TCRdb's table is partial and in-frame only. There are about 380,000 clones in the sample; about 96% occur only once, and approximately 0.3% lies in the top ten. The sample was memory CD8+ T cells sorted from blood. The subset: CD45RO+ cells pooled with CCR7-negative TemRA cells. The receptors were sampled from a man aged 25 to 45 in good health.

The chain couples TRBV7-9 to TRBJ2-5; D uncertain. Trimming cost V 5 bases and J 1 base, with 5 bases left between them. CDR3 size: 12 residues. The germline gives CDR1 SEHNR, CDR2 FQNEAQ (reference sequence). The DNA for the CDR3 is TGTGCCAGCAGCATATCCCAAGAGACCCAGTACTTC. Translation gives CASSISQETQYF. Looking up the rest from reference TRBV7-9 and TRBJ2-5 gives the full variable domain: DTGVSQNPRHKITKRGQNVTFRCDPISEHNRLYWYRQTLGQGPEFLTYFQNEAQLEKSRLLSDRFSAERPKGSFSTLEIQRTEQGDSAMYLCASSISQETQYFGPGTRLLVL.

The chain couples TRBV4-1 to TRBJ2-7; 7 bases align to TRBD2. The V segment lost 0 bases and the J segment 2 bases; nucleotides outside the gene matches: 4. The CDR3 totals 15 residues. In germline, CDR1 is MGHRA, CDR2 YSYEKL. The CDR3 nucleotides are TGCGCCAGCAGCCAAGAACCCCTAGCGGCCTACGAGCAGTACTTC. Translating gives CASSQEPLAAYEQYF.

The V and J genes are TRBV9 and TRBJ2-7; TRBD2 matches at 15 bases. V gave up 5 bases and J gave up 3 bases; unmatched junction bases: 9. The CDR3 sequence is 17 residues long. The germline gives CDR1 SGDLS, CDR2 YYNGEE. CDR3 bases: TGTGCCAGCAGTGACGGACTAGCGGGAGGGCCCGGCTACGAGCAGTACTTC. It is translated as CASSDGLAGGPGYEQYF.

This clone has a single count. The chain uses TRBV18 and TRBJ1-1; D unresolved. In germline, CDR1 is KGHSH, CDR2 LQKENI. This CDR3 contains 17 residues. Trimming took off 2 bases at V and 3 bases at J, with 19 bases between the two ends. In DNA, the CDR3 is TGTGCCAGCTCACCAAAGGCGGTGATGTGGTGGTACACTGAAGCTTTCTTT. It translates to CASSPKAVMWWYTEAFF. Full variable domain (rest looked up from reference TRBV18 and TRBJ1-1): NAGVMQNPRHLVRRRGQEARLRCSPMKGHSHVYWYRQLPEEGLKFMVYLQKENIIDESGMPKERFSAEFPKEGPSILRIQQVVRGDSAAYFCASSPKAVMWWYTEAFFGQGTRLTVV.

This chain joins TRBV7-9 and TRBJ2-2; unclear D gene. From germline, CDR1 is SEHNR and CDR2 FQNEAQ (reference sequence). The CDR3 sequence is 14 residues long. V lost 3 bases and J lost 2, with 7 bases in between. CDR3 in DNA: TGTGCCAGCAGCTTCTTTGGTAACACCGGGGAGCTGTTTTTT. As protein: CASSFFGNTGELFF.

To note about this clone: Other DNA sequences within the sample encode an identical CDR3. This sequence joins TRBV20-1 and TRBJ2-5; D is ambiguous. The V gene's germline CDR1 is DFQATT and CDR2 SNEGSKA (reference sequence). Trimming cost V 5 bases and J 2 bases, with 3 bases left between them. This CDR3 has 10 amino acids. The CDR3 coding sequence is TGCAGTGCTTTACAAGAGACCCAGTACTTC. Translating it yields CSALQETQYF.

J is TRBJ2-7 and V is TRBV5-6; D is perhaps TRBD2 (5 bases). The ends were cut back, 2 bases at V and 3 bases at J, with 15 bases in the middle. This CDR3 spans 15 amino acids. CDR1 SGHDT and CDR2 YYEEEE come from the germline V gene. CDR3 amino acids: CASSFTLSSFYEQYF. The CDR3 region has the DNA TGTGCCAGCAGCTTCACCCTGTCTAGCTTCTACGAGCAGTACTTC.

This sequence joins TRBV7-2 and TRBJ2-5; TRBD1 might be the D (6 bases). This CDR3 region has 16 residues. From germline, CDR1 is SGHTA and CDR2 FQGNSA. The V end was cut by 3 bases, the J end by 4 bases, with 18 bases between. The chain's CDR3 is CASSFSSTGMGETQYF. DNA for the CDR3: TGTGCCAGCAGCTTTTCCTCTACAGGGATGGGAGAGACCCAGTACTTC.

CDR3 bases: TGTGCCAGCAGGGAGCAGGGGACGGCGGATACGCAGTATTTT. Protein: CASREQGTADTQYF. The chain joins TRBV27 to TRBJ2-3, with D perhaps matching TRBD1 (6 bases). CDR3 length: 14 amino acids. Germline V CDR1 and CDR2: MNHEY, SMNVEV (reference sequence). Trimming shortened V by 6 bases and J by 6 bases, and 16 bases separated the two germline ends.

The J gene is TRBJ2-4, the V gene TRBV29-1; 7 bases line up with TRBD1. Germline CDR1 reads SQVTM; CDR2 reads ANQGSEA. The CDR3 loop spans 16 amino acids. For the CDR3, the DNA is TGCAGGCCCCATCTCCGGGACAGTGTAGCCAAAAACATTCAGTACTTC. Its translation is CRPHLRDSVAKNIQYF. Complete variable domain (other parts from reference TRBV29-1 and TRBJ2-4): SAVISQKPSRDICQRGTSLTIQCQVDSQVTMMFWYRQQPGQSLTLIATANQGSEATYESGFVIDKFPISRPNLTFSTLTVSNMSPEDSSIYLCRPHLRDSVAKNIQYFGAGTRLSVL.

V gene TRBV5-6 combines with J gene TRBJ2-3; D might be TRBD1 (5 bases). V dropped 0 bases and J dropped 3 bases, with 8 bases sitting between them. CDR3 size: 14 residues. Germline loops: CDR1 SGHDT, CDR2 YYEEEE. The CDR3 loop reads CASSLAGKTDTQYF. The CDR3 DNA sequence: TGTGCCAGCAGCTTGGCAGGGAAAACAGATACGCAGTATTTT.

J is TRBJ2-5 and V is TRBV30, with 9 bases matching TRBD1. Unmatched junction bases numbered 5, after V lost 0 bases and J lost 3 bases. The CDR3 sequence is 15 residues long. From germline, CDR1 is GTSNPN and CDR2 SVGIG (reference sequence). The DNA of the CDR3 is TGTGCCTGGAGTGTACAGGGGGCGCAAAAAGAGACCCAGTACTTC. Translated: CAWSVQGAQKETQYF.

The V and J genes are TRBV5-1 and TRBJ2-2; D unresolved. Trimming took 0 bases from V and 6 from J, leaving 9 bases between them. The germline V gene encodes CDR1 SGHRS and CDR2 YFSETQ. This CDR3 is built from 14 residues. The CDR3 DNA reads TGCGCCAGCAGCTTGGTAGCTGAGGCCGGGGAGCTGTTTTTT. Translating it yields CASSLVAEAGELFF.

The rearrangement joins TRBV4-1 to TRBJ2-2, with D possibly being TRBD1 or TRBD2 (5 bases each). Germline CDR1 MGHRA, CDR2 YSYEKL. V lost 4 bases and J 4 bases, leaving 10 bases between the germline ends. CDR3 length: 14 residues. The CDR3: CASSRGRPTGELFF. CDR3 coding DNA: TGCGCCAGCAGCCGGGGGAGACCCACCGGGGAGCTGTTTTTT.

The chain employs TRBV4-2 and TRBJ2-7, with TRBD2 matching over 7 bases. V lost 0 bases to trimming and J lost 7 bases; unmatched junction nucleotides: 18. Germline V CDR1 and CDR2: LGHNA, YNFKEQ. The CDR3 length is 18 residues. The CDR3 is CASSQDRAGRSQWWEQYF. The CDR3 DNA sequence: TGTGCCAGCAGCCAAGATAGGGCCGGGAGGTCCCAATGGTGGGAGCAGTACTTC.

The CDR3 protein is CASSQMSTGELFF. The CDR3, as DNA: TGTGCCAGCAGCCAAATGTCTACCGGGGAGCTGTTTTTT. The chain is built from TRBV7-3 and TRBJ2-2; D ambiguous. Germline assignment: CDR1 SGHTA and CDR2 FQGTGA. This CDR3 has 13 amino acids. The ends were cut back, 5 bases at V and 5 bases at J, with 9 bases in the middle.